This T cell receptor beta chain derives from a study of blood T cell repertoires in COVID-19. Study-level information: Whether acute or convalescent, the COVID-19 samples came from the United States, Italy and Spain. Sources were T cells, B-cell-depleted T cells, or PBMCs; the material itself was cDNA or gDNA.

Seattle-derived patients entered the study during active infection and were followed longitudinally. This CDR3 has 15 amino acids. V gave up 5 bases and J gave up 0 bases, with 11 bases separating them. Germline V gene lookup returns CDR1 MGHRA and CDR2 YSYEKL. The authors' processing: It was from reference gene primer amplification that nucleated cell counts were estimated. Assay: immunoSEQ multiplex PCR; the TCRdb copy retains only in-frame clones and omits some. V, J and clone size are those of that table, while D and trimming were read from the DNA. In the table there are roughly 170,000 clones, 79% of which are singletons.

What was sequenced was peripheral blood. This clonotype was sampled from a woman aged 55-70 years with COVID-19, enrolled during active disease. The chain carries TRBV4-1 and TRBJ1-3, with a weak D call TRBD1 (6 bases). CDR3 sequence (DNA): TGCGCCAGCAGCACACAGGGAGACTCTGGAAACACCATATATTTT. It translates to CASSTQGDSGNTIYF.